One sample yielded the 26 T cell receptor beta chains listed below, sequenced in a study of blood T cell repertoires in COVID-19 (dated by TCRdb to about 2020). Library method: the immunoSEQ multiplex PCR assay. TCRdb stores this immuneACCESS table with in-frame sequences only. Part of the clones is absent; in the studies checked, under half of the shortfall reflects unresolved V genes, and no reason is known for the rest. The sample yields roughly 150,000 clones; roughly nine tenths were counted once. The ten largest clones represent roughly a sixth of the sample. The specimen sequenced was peripheral blood. These receptors were obtained from a man between 60 and 70 years old with active or convalescent COVID-19.

The chain joins TRBV27 to TRBJ2-7; D possibly corresponds to TRBD1 (5 bases). The CDR3 extends over 13 amino acids. Germline CDR1 and CDR2: MNHEY and SMNVEV (reference sequence). V shed 4 bases and J shed 3 bases, with 10 bases lying between them. The CDR3 DNA is TGTGCCAGCAGTTCGTTCAGGGACTACGAGCAGTACTTC. This codes for CASSSFRDYEQYF.

The chain joins TRBV7-9 to TRBJ1-4; no clear D gene. Germline CDR1 reads SEHNR; CDR2 reads FQNEAQ (reference sequence). The CDR3 length is 15 residues. V was pared by 6 bases and J by 0 bases, with 11 bases between. The CDR3 region has the DNA TGTGCCAGCAGTCCGAAAGGAGCAACTAATGAAAAACTGTTTTTT. This gives the protein CASSPKGATNEKLFF.

The J gene is TRBJ1-3, the V gene TRBV4-1, with TRBD1 identical over 9 bases. The length of the CDR3 is 17 residues. The junction had 8 bases not matched to a gene; V was cut back by 2 bases and J by 3 bases. CDR1 is MGHRA and CDR2 is YSYEKL in the germline V gene. DNA of the CDR3: TGCGCCAGCAGCCAATCGGGACAGGGATTAGGTGGAAACACCATATATTTT. Protein product: CASSQSGQGLGGNTIYF.

The chain recombines TRBV7-2 with TRBJ2-7; weak D call: TRBD2 (5 bases). The CDR3 is 14 amino acids. V lost 3 bases and J 0 bases, leaving 9 bases between the germline ends. Per the germline V gene, CDR1 is SGHTA and CDR2 is FQGNSA. This chain's CDR3 is CASSFSGVSYEQYF. CDR3 in DNA: TGTGCCAGCAGCTTCTCCGGGGTCTCCTACGAGCAGTACTTC.

This clone was found once. The V gene is TRBV7-8, the J gene TRBJ2-6, with TRBD1 as a possible D gene (5 bases). This CDR3 spans 17 amino acids. V lost 6 bases, J lost 3 bases, and 18 bases lay in between. CDR1 and CDR2 (germline): SGHVS, FQNEAQ. The chain's CDR3 is CASRNRYDLRGANVLTF. DNA of the CDR3: TGTGCCAGCAGAAACAGGTATGACCTTCGTGGGGCCAACGTCCTGACTTTC.

The chain links TRBV5-1 to TRBJ2-1, with a possible D match to TRBD1 (5 bases). V lost 5 bases, J lost 2 bases, and 8 bases lay in between. Germline assignment: CDR1 SGHRS and CDR2 YFSETQ. The CDR3 is 13 amino acids. The CDR3 nucleotides read TGCGCCAGCAGTGGGGCCCCCTACAATGAGCAGTTCTTC. Protein product: CASSGAPYNEQFF.

The rearrangement links TRBV19 to TRBJ1-1, with 7 nucleotides matching TRBD1. The CDR3 is made up of 14 amino acids. Germline loops: CDR1 LNHDA, CDR2 SQIVND (reference sequence). Losses at the gene ends were 7 bases for V and 4 bases for J; bases not matched to a gene: 9. The CDR3: CASKNPDRVTEAFF. Written as DNA, the CDR3 is TGTGCCAGTAAAAACCCCGACAGGGTCACTGAAGCTTTCTTT.

V and J are TRBV5-1 and TRBJ1-1; D unclear. Germline CDR1 and CDR2: SGHRS and YFSETQ. Trimming removed 4 bases from V and 2 bases from J, with 6 bases in between. CDR3 length: 12 residues. CDR3 nucleotides: TGCGCCAGCAGCGAGGGCAACACTGAAGCTTTCTTT. Protein: CASSEGNTEAFF.

This sequence joins TRBV29-1 and TRBJ2-1; 7 nucleotides match TRBD2. With 3 bases clipped from V and 3 bases from J, the junction kept 5 bases outside the gene matches. The length of the CDR3 is 14 residues. Germline V lookup: CDR1 SQVTM, CDR2 ANQGSEA. The CDR3 coding sequence is TGCAGCGTTGATGGGACGGGGGGCTACAATGAGCAGTTCTTC. Translating gives CSVDGTGGYNEQFF.

The sample holds a few counts of this clone. V gene TRBV27 combines with J gene TRBJ2-7; 7 nucleotides line up with TRBD1. The CDR3 spans 15 residues. The germline gives CDR1 MNHEY, CDR2 SMNVEV (reference sequence). V was pared by 4 bases and J by 1 base, with 7 bases of the junction left unmatched. The CDR3 region is CASSSAGTDSYEQYF. CDR3 DNA sequence: TGTGCCAGCAGTTCCGCCGGGACAGATTCCTACGAGCAGTACTTC.

The rearrangement joins TRBV19 to TRBJ1-1; TRBD1 agrees at 9 bases. CDR3 size: 14 residues. Germline CDR1 LNHDA, CDR2 SQIVND (reference sequence). The junction had 3 bases not matched to a gene; V was cut back by 4 bases and J by 3 bases. CDR3 coding DNA: TGTGCCAGTAGTAGCGGGACAGGGCACACTGAAGCTTTCTTT. This translates into CASSSGTGHTEAFF. Drawing the rest from reference TRBV19 and TRBJ1-1, the complete variable domain is DGGITQSPKYLFRKEGQNVTLSCEQNLNHDAMYWYRQDPGQGLRLIYYSQIVNDFQKGDIAEGYSVSREKKESFPLTVTSAQKNPTAFYLCASSSGTGHTEAFFGQGTRLTVV.

Here the CDR3 reads CARFLQGLYTF. Here the CDR3 DNA reads TGTGCCAGGTTTTTACAGGGGCTCTATACCTTC. The chain recombines TRBV6-5 with TRBJ1-2, with 7 bases lining up with TRBD1. CDR1 is MNHEY, CDR2 SVGAGI, per germline. With V trimmed by 9 bases and J by 14 bases, 12 bases remained unmatched. The CDR3 runs to 11 residues.

The V and J genes are TRBV4-1 and TRBJ2-7, with TRBD1 identical over 7 bases. This CDR3 comprises 15 residues. Germline V lookup: CDR1 MGHRA, CDR2 YSYEKL. The V gene end was trimmed by 1 base and the J gene end by 3 bases; junction bases not matched to a gene: 6. CDR3 loop: CASSQARDRLYEQYF. The CDR3 DNA is TGCGCCAGCAGCCAAGCAAGGGACAGACTCTACGAGCAGTACTTC.

This chain joins TRBV7-6 and TRBJ2-7; 9 bases fit TRBD2. V was clipped by 5 bases and J by 6 bases; unmatched bases: 5. The CDR3 length is 13 residues. The V gene's germline CDR1 is SGHVS and CDR2 FNYEAQ. DNA for the CDR3: TGTGCCAGCAGCGCTAGCGGGGCCCGCGAGCAGTACTTC. This translates into CASSASGAREQYF.

In this sample, this clone turned up once. This chain connects TRBV5-1 to TRBJ2-1; D remains unclear. The CDR3 is 15 residues long. Trimming took 2 bases from V and 1 from J, leaving 10 bases between them. Germline CDR1 is SGHRS and CDR2 is YFSETQ. CDR3 sequence: CASSLIGGSYNEQFF. CDR3 bases: TGCGCCAGCAGCTTAATTGGCGGTTCCTACAATGAGCAGTTCTTC.

The J gene is TRBJ1-2, the V gene TRBV6-1; D is uncertain. The V and J ends lost 1 base and 7 bases respectively, with 13 bases between them. The CDR3 is 14 amino acids. Germline V gene lookup returns CDR1 MNHNS and CDR2 SASEGT. The CDR3 loop is CASSEGGPGSGYTF. The CDR3 nucleotides read TGTGCCAGCAGTGAAGGAGGACCGGGGAGTGGCTACACCTTC.

This clone has only one observation. V gene TRBV10-3 combines with J gene TRBJ2-7; TRBD1 agrees at 8 bases. Looked up from germline, CDR1 is ENHRY and CDR2 is SYGVKD. V shed 3 bases, J shed 0 bases, and the junction held 4 bases outside the gene matches. The CDR3 loop spans 15 amino acids. The CDR3 nucleotides read TGTGCCATCAGTGACGACAGGGGCTTCTCCTACGAGCAGTACTTC. It translates to CAISDDRGFSYEQYF.

The chain links TRBV7-2 to TRBJ2-7; D uncertain. Germline CDR1 SGHTA, CDR2 FQGNSA. The CDR3 has 13 residues. The V end lost 3 bases, the J end lost 3 bases, and 9 bases lay between the germline ends. CDR3 DNA: TGTGCCAGCAGCTTTCCGGGTAACTACGAGCAGTACTTC. This codes for CASSFPGNYEQYF. Supplemented by reference TRBV7-2 and TRBJ2-7, the full variable domain reads GAGVSQSPSNKVTEKGKDVELRCDPISGHTALYWYRQSLGQGLEFLIYFQGNSAPDKSGLPSDRFSAERTGGSVSTLTIQRTQQEDSAVYLCASSFPGNYEQYFGPGTRLTVT.

CDR3 nucleotide sequence: TGTGCCAGCAGTGAAACAGGGACCGCCTATGGCTACACCTTC. This gives the protein CASSETGTAYGYTF. The chain recombines TRBV2 with TRBJ1-2, with a possible D match to TRBD1 (6 bases). Germline loops: CDR1 SNHLY, CDR2 FYNNEI. The CDR3 is made up of 14 amino acids. Trimming cost V 2 bases and J 4 bases, with 11 bases left between them.

The chain links TRBV3-1 (or the pseudogene TRBV3-2) to TRBJ1-1, with 8 bases identical to TRBD1. Germline V gene lookup returns CDR1 LGHDT and CDR2 YNNKEL (reference sequence). The CDR3 has 14 amino acids. With V trimmed by 3 bases and J by 5 bases, 5 bases remained unmatched. Here the CDR3 reads CASSQTGEGTEAFF. The CDR3 DNA reads TGTGCCAGCAGCCAGACAGGGGAGGGGACTGAAGCTTTCTTT.

J is TRBJ2-2 and V is TRBV4-1; maybe TRBD2 (6 bases). This CDR3 has 16 amino acids. Germline CDR1 and CDR2: MGHRA and YSYEKL. V lost 0 bases and J 4 bases, leaving 12 bases between the germline ends. The CDR3 sequence is CASSQDQGTGTGELFF. DNA for the CDR3: TGCGCCAGCAGCCAAGATCAAGGGACTGGCACCGGGGAGCTGTTTTTT.

J is TRBJ2-7 and V is TRBV6-5, with a possible D match to TRBD2 (7 bases). The V end was cut by 10 bases, the J end by 2 bases, with 21 bases between. The CDR3 totals 15 residues. CDR1 and CDR2 (germline): MNHEY, SVGAGI. The CDR3 sequence: CATLEGGTGTYEQYF. The CDR3 DNA reads as TGTGCCACCTTGGAGGGGGGGACTGGAACCTACGAGCAGTACTTC.

This chain links TRBV10-3 with TRBJ1-2, with D unclear. V gave up 4 bases and J gave up 3 bases, with 12 bases separating them. Germline V gene data show CDR1 as ENHRY and CDR2 as SYGVKD. The CDR3 is 14 residues long. DNA for the CDR3: TGTGCCATCAGTGTAGATGGGCAAGACTATGGCTACACCTTC. Its translation: CAISVDGQDYGYTF.

This rearrangement joins TRBV7-9 to TRBJ2-3; 8 bases map to TRBD2. This CDR3 contains 13 residues. The V and J ends lost 5 bases and 4 bases, in that order; junction bases with no gene match: 2. Germline CDR1 and CDR2: SEHNR and FQNEAQ (reference sequence). This chain's CDR3 is CASSRAGADTQYF. As DNA, the CDR3 is TGTGCCAGCAGCCGAGCGGGGGCAGATACGCAGTATTTT.

This sequence joins TRBV11-2 and TRBJ2-7, with 10 bases aligning to TRBD1. This CDR3 has 15 amino acids. Germline CDR1 is SGHAT and CDR2 is FQNNGV. V lost 5 bases, J lost 7 bases, and 11 bases stayed unmatched. The CDR3: CASSASPGQGSEQYF. CDR3 coding DNA: TGTGCCAGCAGCGCATCACCGGGACAGGGGAGTGAGCAGTACTTC.

The chain uses TRBV19 and TRBJ2-7, with D perhaps matching TRBD1 (6 bases). Germline-derived CDR1 and CDR2 are LNHDA and SQIVND (reference sequence). This CDR3 comprises 15 residues. Trimming stripped 4 bases from V and 1 base from J, with 14 bases between. The CDR3 region is CASSTTGISSYEQYF. The CDR3 region has the DNA TGTGCCAGTAGTACTACAGGGATATCATCCTACGAGCAGTACTTC. The full variable domain, with the rest looked up from reference TRBV19 and TRBJ2-7, is DGGITQSPKYLFRKEGQNVTLSCEQNLNHDAMYWYRQDPGQGLRLIYYSQIVNDFQKGDIAEGYSVSREKKESFPLTVTSAQKNPTAFYLCASSTTGISSYEQYFGPGTRLTVT.